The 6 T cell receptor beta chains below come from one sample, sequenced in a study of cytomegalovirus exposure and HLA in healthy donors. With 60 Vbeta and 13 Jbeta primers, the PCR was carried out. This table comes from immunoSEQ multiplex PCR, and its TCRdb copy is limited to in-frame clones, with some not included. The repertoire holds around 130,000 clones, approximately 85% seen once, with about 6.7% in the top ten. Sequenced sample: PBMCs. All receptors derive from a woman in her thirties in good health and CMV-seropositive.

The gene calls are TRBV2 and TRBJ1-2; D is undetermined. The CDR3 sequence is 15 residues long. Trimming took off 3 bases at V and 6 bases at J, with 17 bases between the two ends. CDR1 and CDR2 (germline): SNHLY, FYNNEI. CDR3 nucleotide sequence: TGTGCCAGCAGTGAGGGGTGGCCCGGGGAGGATGGCTACACCTTC. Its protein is CASSEGWPGEDGYTF.

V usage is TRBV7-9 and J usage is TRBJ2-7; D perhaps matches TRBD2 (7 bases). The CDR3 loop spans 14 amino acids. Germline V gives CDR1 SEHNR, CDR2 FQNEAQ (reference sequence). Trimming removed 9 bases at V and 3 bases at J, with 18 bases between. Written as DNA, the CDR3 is TGTGCCAGGGGGGGGACACATCTAAACTACGAGCAGTACTTC. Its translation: CARGGTHLNYEQYF.

CDR3 bases: TGTGCCAGCAGGGGAGGACAGGGCGCCGGGGAGCTGTTTTTT. Translation: CASRGGQGAGELFF. This chain uses TRBV2 with TRBJ2-2; 8 nucleotides match TRBD1. CDR1 and CDR2 from the germline V gene are SNHLY and FYNNEI. With V trimmed by 6 bases and J by 6 bases, 6 bases remained unmatched. The CDR3 spans 14 residues. Complete variable domain (other parts from reference TRBV2 and TRBJ2-2): EPEVTQTPSHQVTQMGQEVILRCVPISNHLYFYWYRQILGQKVEFLVSFYNNEISEKSEIFDDQFSVERPDGSNFTLKIRSTKLEDSAMYFCASRGGQGAGELFFGEGSRLTVL.

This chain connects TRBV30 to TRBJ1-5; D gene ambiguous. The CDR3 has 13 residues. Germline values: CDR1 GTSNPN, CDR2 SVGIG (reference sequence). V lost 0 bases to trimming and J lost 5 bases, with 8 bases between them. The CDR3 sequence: CAWSVIEDQPQHF. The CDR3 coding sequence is TGTGCCTGGAGTGTTATCGAGGATCAGCCCCAGCATTTT.

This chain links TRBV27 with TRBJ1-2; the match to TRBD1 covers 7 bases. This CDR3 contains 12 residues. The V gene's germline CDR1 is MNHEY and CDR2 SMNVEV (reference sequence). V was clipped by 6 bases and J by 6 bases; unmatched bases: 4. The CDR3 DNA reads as TGTGCCAGCAGGACCAGGGGGGATGGCTACACCTTC. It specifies CASRTRGDGYTF.

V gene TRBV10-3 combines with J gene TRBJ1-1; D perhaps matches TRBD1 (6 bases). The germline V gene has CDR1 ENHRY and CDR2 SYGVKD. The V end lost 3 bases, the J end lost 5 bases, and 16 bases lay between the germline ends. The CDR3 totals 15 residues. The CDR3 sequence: CAISDPRGAGTEAFF. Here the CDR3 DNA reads TGTGCCATCAGTGACCCGCGGGGGGCTGGGACTGAAGCTTTCTTT.